This record looks at one T cell receptor (beta chain) sequence and its context. Its antigen is still unknown. The ends were cut back, 10 bases at V and 4 bases at J, with 14 bases in the middle. Germline-derived CDR1 and CDR2 are LNHDA and SQIVND (reference sequence). CDR3 size: 12 residues. These data originate in a study of cytomegalovirus exposure and HLA in healthy donors. Study observations and caveats: The CMV antigen specificity of a few CMV-associated chains was confirmed through in vitro analysis. Rare sequences made up most TCRs, while some public TCRs were found in many donors. In a later analysis, DRB1 alleles had the most associated TCRs; HLA-C alleles the fewest.

The PCR used 60 Vbeta and 13 Jbeta primers. The assay was immunoSEQ multiplex PCR, and TCRdb's table has in-frame clones only and misses some. This sample's clone table lists about 130,000 clones. This receptor was obtained from a woman aged 55-70 years in good health and CMV-seronegative. Sample: PBMCs. The rearrangement links TRBV19 to TRBJ2-7; a weak D match, TRBD2 (6 bases). CDR3 sequence (DNA): TGTGCCACCGCGGACGGGAGATACGAGCAGTACTTC. Its protein is CATADGRYEQYF. Together with reference TRBV19 and TRBJ2-7, the CDR3 gives the full variable domain: DGGITQSPKYLFRKEGQNVTLSCEQNLNHDAMYWYRQDPGQGLRLIYYSQIVNDFQKGDIAEGYSVSREKKESFPLTVTSAQKNPTAFYLCATADGRYEQYFGPGTRLTVT.